What follows are 32 T cell receptor beta chains derived from one specimen sequenced in a study of cytomegalovirus exposure and HLA in healthy donors. Using immunoSEQ multiplex PCR, the repertoire was profiled, and TCRdb retains in-frame clones only, with some absent. The sample records 150,000 or so clones, roughly 84% being singletons. Specimen: PBMCs. The receptor set was obtained from a human donor in good health.

The genes are TRBV19 and TRBJ2-6; 9 bases agree with TRBD1. Losses at the gene ends were 5 bases for V and 0 bases for J; bases not matched to a gene: 5. The CDR3 is 17 amino acids. Germline CDR1 and CDR2: LNHDA and SQIVND (reference sequence). CDR3 in amino acids: CASSPAGQGSGANVLTF. The CDR3, as DNA: TGTGCCAGTAGTCCCGCGGGACAGGGCTCTGGGGCCAACGTCCTGACTTTC.

The chain recombines TRBV13 with TRBJ2-3; D perhaps matches TRBD1 (5 bases). CDR1 is PRHDT, CDR2 FYEKMQ, per germline (reference sequence). V gave up 4 bases and J gave up 1 base, with 15 bases separating them. The CDR3 spans 16 residues. CDR3 nucleotides: TGTGCCAGCAGCTCACCCGCGACAGTCCGCACAGATACGCAGTATTTT. It translates to CASSSPATVRTDTQYF.

The chain couples TRBV29-1 to TRBJ2-5; D gene uncertain. Germline CDR1 is SQVTM and CDR2 is ANQGSEA. The CDR3 runs 13 residues. V lost 1 base and J 5 bases, leaving 11 bases between the germline ends. The CDR3 sequence is CSVEGSYGETQYF. The CDR3 DNA sequence: TGCAGCGTTGAAGGGTCCTACGGTGAGACCCAGTACTTC.

The gene calls are TRBV10-2 and TRBJ2-5, with 11 bases matching TRBD2. This CDR3 region has 13 residues. The V gene end was trimmed by 6 bases and the J gene end by 3 bases; junction bases not matched to a gene: 0. Germline V lookup: CDR1 WSHSY, CDR2 SAAADI. The CDR3 region has the DNA TGCGCCAGCAGGGGACTAGCGGAAGAGACCCAGTACTTC. Its protein is CASRGLAEETQYF.

The chain couples TRBV6-1 to TRBJ1-2; unclear D gene. Germline CDR1 reads MNHNS; CDR2 reads SASEGT. This CDR3 has 13 residues. V lost 4 bases and J 7 bases, leaving 13 bases between the germline ends. The CDR3 sequence: CASSVRLVGGYTF. The CDR3 region has the DNA TGTGCCAGCAGTGTGCGGCTAGTGGGTGGCTACACCTTC.

V is TRBV6-5 and J is TRBJ2-5, with D perhaps TRBD1 (6 bases). CDR1 and CDR2 (germline): MNHEY, SVGAGI. CDR3 length: 15 residues. V was shortened by 8 bases and J by 2 bases, with 18 bases between the two germline ends. DNA for the CDR3: TGTGCCAGCGGGGATCCGGGACACACACAAGAGACCCAGTACTTC. Translated: CASGDPGHTQETQYF.

This chain links TRBV9 with TRBJ1-3; perhaps TRBD1 as D (6 bases). This CDR3 region has 15 residues. V shed 4 bases and J shed 8 bases, with 19 bases lying between them. Germline V gene sequence: CDR1 SGDLS, CDR2 YYNGEE. CDR3 loop: CASSSRDNRGDTIYF. CDR3 sequence (DNA): TGTGCCAGCAGCTCCCGGGACAACCGAGGGGACACCATATATTTT.

This clone has a handful of counts. The V and J genes are TRBV19 and TRBJ1-1; D is unclear. This CDR3 is built from 15 residues. In germline, CDR1 is LNHDA, CDR2 SQIVND (reference sequence). V was trimmed by 4 bases and J by 6 bases, leaving 18 bases between them. The CDR3 DNA follows: TGTGCCAGTAGTAAATCGGGGATAACGCGCGCTGAAGCTTTCTTT. The encoded protein is CASSKSGITRAEAFF. Full variable domain (rest looked up from reference TRBV19 and TRBJ1-1): DGGITQSPKYLFRKEGQNVTLSCEQNLNHDAMYWYRQDPGQGLRLIYYSQIVNDFQKGDIAEGYSVSREKKESFPLTVTSAQKNPTAFYLCASSKSGITRAEAFFGQGTRLTVV.

The chain combines TRBV6-1 with TRBJ1-1, with 7 bases fitting TRBD1. CDR1 is MNHNS, CDR2 SASEGT, per germline. The J segment lost 4 bases and the V segment lost 5 bases, leaving 10 bases of the junction unmatched. The CDR3 covers 15 residues. The CDR3 here is CASSKTPGTVTEAFF. CDR3 coding DNA: TGTGCCAGCAGTAAAACTCCCGGGACAGTCACTGAAGCTTTCTTT.

The genes are TRBV4-3 and TRBJ1-2; 8 bases are a match to TRBD1. V dropped 0 bases and J dropped 4; count of bases not matched to a gene: 10. Germline CDR1 and CDR2: LGHNA and YSLEER. This CDR3 has 17 residues. The DNA of the CDR3 is TGCGCCAGCAGCCAAGATTTATGGCAGGGGGCGTCCTATGGCTACACCTTC. This sequence encodes CASSQDLWQGASYGYTF.

This clone came up many times. The chain combines TRBV5-1 with TRBJ2-7, with 13 bases fitting TRBD2. Losses at the gene ends were 4 bases for V and 3 bases for J; bases not matched to a gene: 7. The CDR3 has 16 amino acids. The V gene's germline CDR1 is SGHRS and CDR2 YFSETQ. CDR3 sequence reads: CASSPGLAGDIYEQYF. In DNA, the CDR3 is TGCGCCAGCAGCCCCGGACTAGCGGGAGATATCTACGAGCAGTACTTC.

The chain is built from TRBV15 and TRBJ2-1; D might be TRBD2 (5 bases). With 0 bases removed from V and 1 base from J, the gap between germline ends came to 10 bases. This CDR3 contains 16 residues. CDR1 LNHNV and CDR2 YYDKDF come from the germline V gene (reference sequence). The chain's CDR3 is CATSRDLGVSYNEQFF. The CDR3 DNA reads as TGTGCCACCAGCAGAGACCTCGGGGTTTCCTACAATGAGCAGTTCTTC.

This clone was observed a few times. This rearrangement joins TRBV12-5 to TRBJ2-3; possible D gene TRBD2, 6 bases. The CDR3 extends over 16 amino acids. Germline loops: CDR1 LGHNT, CDR2 FRNRAP. The V end lost 5 bases, the J end lost 1 base, and 16 bases lay between the germline ends. The CDR3 region has the DNA TGTGCTAGTGGTCCGGGAGTTACGACAGGCACAGATACGCAGTATTTT. It specifies CASGPGVTTGTDTQYF.

This rearrangement joins TRBV5-1 to TRBJ1-2; 7 nucleotides align to TRBD1. The V gene end was trimmed by 6 bases and the J gene end by 4 bases; junction bases not matched to a gene: 6. The CDR3 has 13 amino acids. The germline gives CDR1 SGHRS, CDR2 YFSETQ. The CDR3 DNA follows: TGCGCCAGCAACAGGGGAGGTGGCTATGGCTACACCTTC. Protein product: CASNRGGGYGYTF.

The gene calls are TRBV10-2 and TRBJ1-4; D remains ambiguous. The CDR3 is made up of 15 amino acids. Trimming pared 8 bases from V and 5 bases from J, leaving 18 bases between. Per the germline V gene, CDR1 is WSHSY and CDR2 is SAAADI. CDR3 DNA sequence: TGCGCCAGCGCCCTAAGGTTGCAGCGGAATGAAAAACTGTTTTTT. It yields the protein CASALRLQRNEKLFF.

This sequence joins TRBV4-3 and TRBJ1-1; D gene unclear. The V end lost 5 bases, the J end lost 1 base, and 14 bases lay between the germline ends. Germline values: CDR1 LGHNA, CDR2 YSLEER. This CDR3 has 15 residues. This CDR3 reads CASSSSLSSNTEAFF. The CDR3 nucleotides are TGCGCCAGCAGCTCAAGCTTGTCTTCGAACACTGAAGCTTTCTTT.

The chain joins TRBV5-1 to TRBJ2-5; D is unresolved. The CDR3 runs 12 residues. From germline, CDR1 is SGHRS and CDR2 YFSETQ. Between the trimmed V and J ends, which lost 4 bases and 5 bases, there was a span of 9 bases. The CDR3 DNA follows: TGCGCCAGCAGCCTCGGGTCGGAGACCCAGTACTTC. It is translated as CASSLGSETQYF.

The V call is TRBV18, the J call TRBJ2-5; D is undetermined. The CDR3 contains 14 residues. Germline assignment: CDR1 KGHSH and CDR2 LQKENI. V was clipped by 0 bases and J by 3 bases, with 8 bases between them. The CDR3 spells CASSPPVTKETQYF. The CDR3 DNA reads TGTGCCAGCTCACCACCGGTCACTAAAGAGACCCAGTACTTC.

The V call is TRBV4-3, the J call TRBJ2-1; 11 bases line up with TRBD1. This CDR3 has 14 residues. With 4 bases clipped from V and 6 bases from J, the junction kept 2 bases outside the gene matches. Germline V gene sequence: CDR1 LGHNA, CDR2 YSLEER. The CDR3: CASSRGQGVNEQFF. CDR3 in DNA: TGCGCCAGCAGCCGGGGACAGGGGGTCAATGAGCAGTTCTTC.

The chain employs TRBV12-5 and TRBJ1-5; D unclear. CDR3 size: 13 residues. The V gene's germline CDR1 is LGHNT and CDR2 FRNRAP. Trimming took 2 bases from V and 4 from J, leaving 6 bases between them. The CDR3 nucleotides read TGTGCTAGTGGTTTGCAGGTAAATCAGCCCCAGCATTTT. Translated: CASGLQVNQPQHF.

The rearrangement links TRBV9 to TRBJ2-2; 8 bases agree with TRBD1. V gave up 2 bases and J gave up 1 base; unmatched junction bases: 4. The CDR3 consists of 16 residues. From germline, CDR1 is SGDLS and CDR2 YYNGEE. Here the CDR3 reads CASSVAGGGNTGELFF. DNA for the CDR3: TGTGCCAGCAGCGTCGCAGGGGGCGGGAACACCGGGGAGCTGTTTTTT.

This clone was seen a few times. The chain is built from TRBV27 and TRBJ2-7, with D perhaps matching TRBD2 (6 bases). The length of the CDR3 is 13 residues. Trimming left V 10 bases short and J 2 bases short, with 15 bases between. Germline V gives CDR1 MNHEY, CDR2 SMNVEV (reference sequence). CDR3 amino acids: CATTSPKPYEQYF. CDR3 sequence (DNA): TGTGCCACCACTAGCCCTAAACCCTACGAGCAGTACTTC.

This clone has more than one count but fewer than ten. The chain uses TRBV29-1 and TRBJ2-7, with 8 bases that match TRBD1. The germline V gene has CDR1 SQVTM and CDR2 ANQGSEA. Trimming removed 3 bases from V and 3 bases from J; junction bases left unmatched: 10. The CDR3 spans 15 residues. In nucleotides, the CDR3 is TGCAGCGTTGAGACTAGAAGGACAGGGCGCTACGAGCAGTACTTC. It encodes CSVETRRTGRYEQYF.

The gene calls are TRBV28 and TRBJ1-5; D might be TRBD1 (5 bases). Germline V gives CDR1 MDHEN, CDR2 SYDVKM. V was cut by 5 bases and J by 6 bases, with 14 bases left in between. The CDR3 runs 14 residues. The CDR3 DNA follows: TGTGCCAGCAGTAGCAGGGTGGGCAGTCAGCCCCAGCATTTT. As protein: CASSSRVGSQPQHF.

V gene TRBV4-3 combines with J gene TRBJ2-7, with TRBD1 identical over 8 bases. The CDR3 is 16 amino acids. CDR1 is LGHNA, CDR2 YSLEER, per germline. The ends lost 2 bases at V and 2 bases at J; junction bases unmatched: 8. CDR3 protein: CASSQTLPGGAYEQYF. The DNA for the CDR3 is TGCGCCAGCAGCCAAACCCTCCCAGGGGGCGCCTACGAGCAGTACTTC.

The chain links TRBV2 to TRBJ2-7; D is undetermined. The length of the CDR3 is 11 residues. Germline CDR1 SNHLY, CDR2 FYNNEI. V lost 6 bases and J lost 3, with 6 bases in between. The CDR3 loop is CASSRNYEQYF. In DNA, the CDR3 is TGTGCCAGCAGCCGTAACTACGAGCAGTACTTC.

The genes are TRBV29-1 and TRBJ1-4; D unresolved. The germline V gene has CDR1 SQVTM and CDR2 ANQGSEA. The germline V and J ends were trimmed by 4 bases and 8 bases, with 14 bases remaining between them. CDR3 length: 13 amino acids. The CDR3 reads CSVVRAFGEKLFF. As DNA, the CDR3 is TGCAGCGTTGTGAGGGCGTTTGGGGAAAAACTGTTTTTT.

The CDR3 DNA reads TGTGCCAGCAGCCCAGACAGGTCCCTCTACGAGCAGTACTTC. It encodes CASSPDRSLYEQYF. This chain links TRBV7-6 with TRBJ2-7, with D possibly matching TRBD1 (6 bases). Germline loops: CDR1 SGHVS, CDR2 FNYEAQ. The CDR3 is 14 residues long. Trimming stripped 5 bases from V and 3 bases from J, with 14 bases between.

The chain recombines TRBV18 with TRBJ1-1; a weak D match, TRBD1 (5 bases). The CDR3 has 14 residues. Germline values: CDR1 KGHSH, CDR2 LQKENI. The V gene lost 1 base and the J gene lost 4 bases, with 10 bases spanning the gap. The CDR3 DNA follows: TGTGCCAGCTCACCACGGGGGGATTCCACTGAAGCTTTCTTT. Translated: CASSPRGDSTEAFF.

This chain links TRBV7-2 with TRBJ2-1, with TRBD2 as a possible D gene (5 bases). Germline V gives CDR1 SGHTA, CDR2 FQGNSA. The CDR3 is 15 residues long. Trimming removed 1 base at V and 0 bases at J, with 7 bases between. In nucleotides, the CDR3 is TGTGCCAGCAGCTTAGGGGAGAGCTCCTACAATGAGCAGTTCTTC. Translated, it gives CASSLGESSYNEQFF.

V is TRBV6-5 and J is TRBJ1-1, with D perhaps TRBD1 (5 bases). CDR3 length equals 15 residues. Trimming took off 5 bases at V and 0 bases at J, with 13 bases between the two ends. Looked up from germline, CDR1 is MNHEY and CDR2 is SVGAGI. CDR3 nucleotide sequence: TGTGCCAGCAGTCACTTAACAGGCCTGAACACTGAAGCTTTCTTT. This codes for CASSHLTGLNTEAFF.

In this sample, this clone turned up once. The J gene is TRBJ1-2, the V gene TRBV13, with TRBD1 matching over 7 bases. Germline CDR1 reads PRHDT; CDR2 reads FYEKMQ (reference sequence). CDR3 size: 14 residues. Trimming cost V 5 bases and J 7 bases; bases outside gene matches: 10. The CDR3 region has the DNA TGTGCCAGCAGCCAAAGACAGGGAAGGGGTGGCTACACCTTC. Protein sequence: CASSQRQGRGGYTF.